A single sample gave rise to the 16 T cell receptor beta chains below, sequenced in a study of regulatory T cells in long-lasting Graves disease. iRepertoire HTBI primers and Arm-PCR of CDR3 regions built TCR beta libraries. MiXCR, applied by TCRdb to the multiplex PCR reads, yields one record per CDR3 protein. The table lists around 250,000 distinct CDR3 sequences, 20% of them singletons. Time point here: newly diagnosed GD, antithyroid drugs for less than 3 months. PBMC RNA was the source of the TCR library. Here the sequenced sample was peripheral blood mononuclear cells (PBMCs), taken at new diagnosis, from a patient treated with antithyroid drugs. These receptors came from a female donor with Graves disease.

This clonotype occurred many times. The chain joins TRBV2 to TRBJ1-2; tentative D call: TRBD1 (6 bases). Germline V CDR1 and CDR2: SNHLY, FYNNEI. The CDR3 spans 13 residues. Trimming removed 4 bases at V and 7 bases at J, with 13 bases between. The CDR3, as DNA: TGTGCCAGCAGTGCCCGGGGGCGAGTTGGCTACACCTTC. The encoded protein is CASSARGRVGYTF.

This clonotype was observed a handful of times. This CDR3 reads CSGDPGQGRGETQYF. The CDR3 DNA follows: TGCAGCGGCGACCCGGGACAGGGTAGGGGCGAGACCCAGTACTTC. The chain is built from TRBV29-1 and TRBJ2-5, with 9 nucleotides matching TRBD1. Germline CDR1 is SQVTM and CDR2 is ANQGSEA. V shed 7 bases and J 5 bases; nucleotides not matched to a gene: 14. This CDR3 contains 15 residues. Filled out from reference TRBV29-1 and TRBJ2-5, the complete variable domain reads SAVISQKPSRDICQRGTSLTIQCQVDSQVTMMFWYRQQPGQSLTLIATANQGSEATYESGFVIDKFPISRPNLTFSTLTVSNMSPEDSSIYLCSGDPGQGRGETQYFGPGTRLLVL.

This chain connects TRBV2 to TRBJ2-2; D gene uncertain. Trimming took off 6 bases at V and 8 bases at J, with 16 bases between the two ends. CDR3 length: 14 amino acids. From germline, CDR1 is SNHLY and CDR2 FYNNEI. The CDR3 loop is CASRTNYVPGELFF. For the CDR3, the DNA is TGTGCCAGCAGGACCAACTATGTACCGGGGGAGCTGTTTTTT.

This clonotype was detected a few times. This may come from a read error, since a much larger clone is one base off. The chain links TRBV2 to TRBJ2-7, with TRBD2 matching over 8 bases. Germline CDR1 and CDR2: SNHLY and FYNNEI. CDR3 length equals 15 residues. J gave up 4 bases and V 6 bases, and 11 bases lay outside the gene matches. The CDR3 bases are TGTGCCAGCAGGCCCCGGTCCGGGACTAGTTACGAGCAGTACTTC. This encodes CASRPRSGTSYEQYF.

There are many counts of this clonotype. The CDR3 protein is CASSQPQIANYGYTF. Written as DNA, the CDR3 is TGTGCCAGCAGCCAACCGCAGATCGCCAACTATGGCTACACCTTC. The genes are TRBV3-1 and TRBJ1-2; D ambiguous. Per the germline V gene, CDR1 is LGHDT and CDR2 is YNNKEL (reference sequence). The length of the CDR3 is 15 residues. Trimming pared 2 bases from V and 2 bases from J, leaving 12 bases between.

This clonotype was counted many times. In nucleotides, the CDR3 is TGTGCCAGCAGTCCGCCGACGGACAGGGTGAACGAGCAGTACTTC. Its translation: CASSPPTDRVNEQYF. The chain links TRBV12-3 or TRBV12-4 to TRBJ2-7, with 8 bases that match TRBD1. The CDR3 contains 15 residues. V was pared by 5 bases and J by 5 bases, with 11 bases of the junction left unmatched.

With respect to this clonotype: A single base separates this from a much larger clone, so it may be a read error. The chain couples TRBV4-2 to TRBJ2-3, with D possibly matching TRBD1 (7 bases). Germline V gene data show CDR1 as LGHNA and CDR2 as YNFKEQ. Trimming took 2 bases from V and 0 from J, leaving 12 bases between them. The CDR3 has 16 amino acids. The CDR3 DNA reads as TGTGCCAGCAGCCAATCACAGGGGACTAGCACAGATACGCAGTATTTT. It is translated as CASSQSQGTSTDTQYF.

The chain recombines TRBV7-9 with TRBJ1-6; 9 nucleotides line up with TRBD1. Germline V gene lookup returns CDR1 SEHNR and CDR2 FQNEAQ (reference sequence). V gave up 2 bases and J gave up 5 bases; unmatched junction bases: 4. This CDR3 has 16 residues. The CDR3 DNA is TGTGCCAGCAGCTTATCGGACAGGGGAAATAATTCACCCCTCCACTTT. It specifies CASSLSDRGNNSPLHF.

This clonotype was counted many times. The CDR3 protein is CASSPHGQGAGSTEAFF. CDR3 in DNA: TGTGCCAGCAGCCCTCACGGACAGGGGGCCGGTAGCACTGAAGCTTTCTTT. The chain is built from TRBV7-2 and TRBJ1-1, with 11 bases lining up with TRBD1. CDR3 size: 17 residues. The germline gives CDR1 SGHTA, CDR2 FQGNSA. Trimming cost V 5 bases and J 4 bases; bases outside gene matches: 12.

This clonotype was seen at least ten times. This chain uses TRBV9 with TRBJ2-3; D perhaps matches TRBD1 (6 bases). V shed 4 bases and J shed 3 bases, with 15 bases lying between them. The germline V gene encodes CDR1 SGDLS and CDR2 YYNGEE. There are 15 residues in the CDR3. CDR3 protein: CASSYTDSRTDTQYF. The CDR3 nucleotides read TGTGCCAGCAGCTATACGGACAGTAGGACAGATACGCAGTATTTT.

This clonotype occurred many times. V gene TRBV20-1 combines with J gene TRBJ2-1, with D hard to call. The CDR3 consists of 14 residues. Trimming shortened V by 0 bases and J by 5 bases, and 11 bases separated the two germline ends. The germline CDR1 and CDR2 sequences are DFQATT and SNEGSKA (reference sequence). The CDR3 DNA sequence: TGCAGTGCTAGAGAATGGACCGTAGACAATGAGCAGTTCTTC. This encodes CSAREWTVDNEQFF.

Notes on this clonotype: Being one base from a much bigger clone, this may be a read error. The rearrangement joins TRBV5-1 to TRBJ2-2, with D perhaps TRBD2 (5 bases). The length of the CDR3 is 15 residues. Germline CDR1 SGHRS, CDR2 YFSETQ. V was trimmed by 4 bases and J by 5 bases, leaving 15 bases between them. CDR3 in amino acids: CASSQAASPTGELFF. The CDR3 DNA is TGCGCCAGCAGCCAAGCGGCTAGCCCTACCGGGGAGCTGTTTTTT.

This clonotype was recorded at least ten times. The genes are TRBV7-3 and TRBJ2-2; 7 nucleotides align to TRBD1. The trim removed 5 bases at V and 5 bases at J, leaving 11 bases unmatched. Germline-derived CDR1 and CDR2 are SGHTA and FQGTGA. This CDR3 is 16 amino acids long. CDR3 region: CASSPAGTASTGELFF. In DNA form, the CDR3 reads TGTGCCAGCAGCCCCGCCGGGACAGCGAGTACCGGGGAGCTGTTTTTT. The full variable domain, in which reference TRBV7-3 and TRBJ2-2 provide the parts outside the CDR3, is GAGVSQTPSNKVTEKGKYVELRCDPISGHTALYWYRQSLGQGPEFLIYFQGTGAADDSGLPNDRFFAVRPEGSVSTLKIQRTERGDSAVYLCASSPAGTASTGELFFGEGSRLTVL.

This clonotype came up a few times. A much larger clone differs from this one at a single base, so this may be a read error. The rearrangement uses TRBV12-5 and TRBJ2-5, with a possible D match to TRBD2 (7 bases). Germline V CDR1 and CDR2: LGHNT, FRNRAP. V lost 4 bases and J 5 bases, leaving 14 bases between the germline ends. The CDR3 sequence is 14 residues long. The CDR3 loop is CASGSAKGGETQYF. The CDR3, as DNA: TGTGCTAGTGGTTCGGCCAAGGGGGGGGAGACCCAGTACTTC.

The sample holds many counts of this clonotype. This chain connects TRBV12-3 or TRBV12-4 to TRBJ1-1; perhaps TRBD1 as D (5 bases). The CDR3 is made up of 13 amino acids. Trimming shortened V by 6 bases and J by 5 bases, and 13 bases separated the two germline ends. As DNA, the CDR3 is TGTGCCAGCAGCCGACAGTCTGCGACTGAAGCTTTCTTT. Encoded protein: CASSRQSATEAFF.

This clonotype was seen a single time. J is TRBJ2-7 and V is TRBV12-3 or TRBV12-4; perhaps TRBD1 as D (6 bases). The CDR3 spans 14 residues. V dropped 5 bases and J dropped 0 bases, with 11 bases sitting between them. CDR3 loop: CASSPGTLSYEQYF. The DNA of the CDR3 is TGTGCCAGCAGTCCCGGGACACTCTCCTACGAGCAGTACTTC.